One and the same sample provided the 10 T cell receptor beta chains below, sequenced in a study of cytomegalovirus exposure and HLA in healthy donors. 60 Vbeta and 13 Jbeta primers were used in PCR. TCRdb keeps only in-frame clones here, not all; method: immunoSEQ multiplex PCR. The table has about 140,000 clones, 80% to 85% seen once. The sample taken for sequencing was PBMCs. The receptors derive from a male donor in good health and CMV-seropositive.

This clone was seen a few times. This rearrangement joins TRBV2 to TRBJ1-2, with D uncertain. Trimming stripped 4 bases from V and 4 bases from J, with 10 bases between. The CDR3 spans 13 residues. CDR1 SNHLY and CDR2 FYNNEI come from the germline V gene. The CDR3 DNA reads as TGTGCCAGCAGTGGAACAGAGTTCTATGGCTACACCTTC. Amino acids: CASSGTEFYGYTF.

V gene TRBV7-8 combines with J gene TRBJ2-1, with a possible D match to TRBD2 (5 bases). Germline CDR1 SGHVS, CDR2 FQNEAQ. The CDR3 totals 14 residues. Trimming left V 7 bases short and J 3 bases short, with 13 bases between. CDR3 amino acids: CASTGNRIYNEQFF. The CDR3 bases are TGTGCCAGCACGGGGAACAGAATCTACAATGAGCAGTTCTTC.

V is TRBV21-1 and J is TRBJ2-7; TRBD1, the D gene given by the table, was not confirmed from the DNA. TRBV21-1 is marked as a pseudogene. The CDR3 contains 17 residues. Written as DNA, the CDR3 is TGTGCCAGCAGCAAACCGGCGACAGCCCGAAGCTCCTACGAGCAGTACTTC. Amino acid sequence: CASSKPATARSSYEQYF.

This clone has just a few counts. The chain has TRBV5-4 and TRBJ1-2; tentatively, D is TRBD1 (6 bases). Between the trimmed V and J ends, which lost 3 bases and 7 bases, there was a span of 13 bases. CDR3 length: 13 residues. The germline V gene has CDR1 SGHNT and CDR2 YYREEE (reference sequence). The CDR3: CASSSPQGSGYTF. CDR3 nucleotides: TGTGCCAGCAGCTCCCCACAGGGATCTGGCTACACCTTC.

The chain employs TRBV27 and TRBJ2-1; perhaps TRBD1 as D (6 bases). The CDR3 is made up of 16 amino acids. The germline V gene has CDR1 MNHEY and CDR2 SMNVEV (reference sequence). Trimming pared 0 bases from V and 4 bases from J, leaving 13 bases between. The CDR3 DNA is TGTGCCAGCAGTTTATCAGCTGGGGGCACTTACAATGAGCAGTTCTTC. Its translation: CASSLSAGGTYNEQFF.

The chain uses TRBV7-9 and TRBJ2-3, with D unresolved. This CDR3 is 15 amino acids long. V dropped 0 bases and J dropped 2 bases, with 9 bases sitting between them. From germline, CDR1 is SEHNR and CDR2 FQNEAQ (reference sequence). The CDR3 DNA is TGTGCCAGCAGCTTAGCGAGGCTTCTCACAGATACGCAGTATTTT. This gives the protein CASSLARLLTDTQYF.

A word on this clone: One end of the junction varies from germline; a read error may be responsible. The V and J genes are TRBV7-7 and TRBJ2-1; 14 nucleotides agree with TRBD2. Germline CDR1 SSHAT, CDR2 FNYEAQ (reference sequence). This CDR3 is built from 16 residues. DNA of the CDR3: TGTGCTAGCAGCTTAGGGGGACTAGCGGGAGATCATGAGCAGTTCTTC. This codes for CASSLGGLAGDHEQFF.

The chain employs TRBV5-4 and TRBJ1-1; TRBD1 might be the D (5 bases). Trimming left V 4 bases short and J 5 bases short, with 15 bases between. The length of the CDR3 is 14 residues. The germline CDR1 and CDR2 sequences are SGHNT and YYREEE (reference sequence). The CDR3 DNA sequence: TGTGCCAGCAGCGAACCTACGGGGGGAACTGAAGCTTTCTTT. Its translation is CASSEPTGGTEAFF.

The V gene is TRBV5-4, the J gene TRBJ1-2, with 8 bases aligning to TRBD1. The V and J ends lost 3 bases and 1 base, in that order; junction bases with no gene match: 5. This CDR3 has 15 residues. CDR1 is SGHNT and CDR2 is YYREEE in the germline V gene (reference sequence). CDR3 nucleotide sequence: TGTGCCAGCAGCTCAGGGGGCCTTATTAACTATGGCTACACCTTC. It is translated as CASSSGGLINYGYTF.

The chain is built from TRBV9 and TRBJ2-2; 7 nucleotides match TRBD2. The CDR3 has 16 amino acids. Looked up from germline, CDR1 is SGDLS and CDR2 is YYNGEE. V lost 0 bases, J lost 0 bases, and 2 bases stayed unmatched. The CDR3 loop is CASSVGGGANTGELFF. CDR3 nucleotide sequence: TGTGCCAGCAGCGTAGGCGGGGGAGCGAACACCGGGGAGCTGTTTTTT.